This T cell receptor (beta chain) derives from a study of OX40 agonist ivuxolimab in advanced cancers. The study, taken as a whole, reports: The investigators did not determine what antigen specificity the expanded peripheral T cells had. Also showing low normalized T-cell clonal expansion were some of the nonresponders.

Exclusion of a patient followed from autoimmune disease history or systemic immunosuppression. This table comes from immunoSEQ multiplex PCR, and its TCRdb copy is limited to in-frame clones, with some not included. The profile shows around 74,000 clones, 70% to 90% of them singletons. About this clone: Its specificity is not known.

This sequence originates from an adult with an advanced solid tumor such as melanoma, head and neck, liver or kidney cancer. The specimen was CD4+ or CD8+ T cells sorted from blood, collected in a trial of the OX40 agonist ivuxolimab.

The CDR3 is CAISRVDTQYF. The CDR3 nucleotides are TGTGCCATCTCCAGGGTAGATACGCAGTATTTT. The chain links TRBV10-3 to TRBJ2-3, with a weak D call TRBD1 (5 bases). The CDR3 sequence is 11 residues long. V shed 8 bases and J shed 5 bases, with 8 bases lying between them. The germline V gene has CDR1 ENHRY and CDR2 SYGVKD.